A selection of T cell receptor beta chains follows, all from one sample in a study of cytotoxic CD8 clonotypes in ibrutinib-treated CLL. The data were produced by immunoSEQ multiplex PCR, yet TCRdb's version contains in-frame clones alone and is incomplete. The table has 130,000 or so clones, 80% to 90% seen once. Source: PBMCs, taken after 24 months of ibrutinib treatment. All receptors derive from a human donor with chronic lymphocytic leukemia. The conserved cysteine and the conserved F or W are not part of the CDR3 here.

CDR3 | J | V
ASSPMRRGMETQY | TRBJ2-5 | TRBV18
ASSLGSGGYGYT | TRBJ1-2 | TRBV28
ASSIGGGQWDIQY | TRBJ2-4 | TRBV19
ASSRDHYEQY | TRBJ2-7 | TRBV18
ASSIRDTYQPQH | TRBJ1-5 | TRBV19
ASTRFGY | TRBJ2-5 | TRBV5-1
ASSSPSGAETQY | TRBJ2-5 | TRBV7-9
ASTPVGGAPGELF | TRBJ2-2 | TRBV19
ASSPRGGSVSYEQY | TRBJ2-7 | TRBV9
ASRSPSGRPYEQY | TRBJ2-7 | TRBV28
ASHLGDRAYGYT | TRBJ1-2 | TRBV7-3
ASSRFDTQY | TRBJ2-3 | TRBV27
ASSSLQIMNTEAF | TRBJ1-1 | TRBV27
ASSQDQGITRDTEAF | TRBJ1-1 | TRBV4-1
ASSSPGSGANVLT | TRBJ2-6 | TRBV5-6